The 32 T cell receptor beta chains below come from one sample, sequenced in a study of cytomegalovirus exposure and HLA in healthy donors. Some clones are missing from TCRdb's copy, which holds only in-frame ones; the method was immunoSEQ multiplex PCR. This sample has nearly 200,000 clones; 75% to 85% occur once, and the top ten carry roughly 12%. The specimen was PBMCs. These receptors originate from a woman in her twenties or thirties in good health and CMV-seropositive.

V usage is TRBV7-6 and J usage is TRBJ2-3; 9 bases agree with TRBD2. The CDR3 has 17 residues. Trimming removed 2 bases from V and 2 bases from J; junction bases left unmatched: 8. Per germline, CDR1 SGHVS and CDR2 FNYEAQ. The CDR3 DNA reads TGTGCCAGCAGCTTACCCATGACTAGCGGAGACACAGATACGCAGTATTTT. Its protein product is CASSLPMTSGDTDTQYF.

This sequence joins TRBV5-1 and TRBJ2-3; D perhaps matches TRBD2 (5 bases). This CDR3 spans 14 amino acids. The germline V gene has CDR1 SGHRS and CDR2 YFSETQ. V lost 5 bases and J lost 1, with 11 bases in between. The CDR3 loop reads CASRRGLGTDTQYF. In DNA, the CDR3 is TGCGCCAGCAGACGAGGGCTTGGCACAGATACGCAGTATTTT. The complete variable domain, with remaining parts taken from reference TRBV5-1 and TRBJ2-3, reads KAGVTQTPRYLIKTRGQQVTLSCSPISGHRSVSWYQQTPGQGLQFLFEYFSETQRNKGNFPGRFSGRQFSNSRSEMNVSTLELGDSALYLCASRRGLGTDTQYFGPGTRLTVL.

The chain recombines TRBV20-1 with TRBJ1-4; D gene ambiguous. This CDR3 spans 11 amino acids. Trimming left V 5 bases short and J 12 bases short, with 13 bases between. Germline V gene data show CDR1 as DFQATT and CDR2 as SNEGSKA (reference sequence). The CDR3 DNA sequence: TGCAGTGCTCAGAGGCCCGGGGAACTGTTTTTT. Encoded protein: CSAQRPGELFF.

The rearrangement joins TRBV27 to TRBJ2-1, with 8 bases identical to TRBD2. This CDR3 is 15 amino acids long. V shed 4 bases and J 5 bases; nucleotides not matched to a gene: 7. Germline CDR1 is MNHEY and CDR2 is SMNVEV (reference sequence). In DNA, the CDR3 is TGTGCCAGCAGTTATGAGCCGGGGGGGAACAATGAGCAGTTCTTC. The encoded protein is CASSYEPGGNNEQFF.

There are a few counts of this clone. The rearrangement links TRBV5-1 to TRBJ1-2; D is ambiguous. V was shortened by 2 bases and J by 7 bases, with 18 bases between the two germline ends. Germline V gene data show CDR1 as SGHRS and CDR2 as YFSETQ. The CDR3 length is 15 residues. CDR3 sequence (DNA): TGCGCCAGCAGCTTAGTCGCTCCGGGAGAGGGTGGCTACACCTTC. This sequence encodes CASSLVAPGEGGYTF. Full variable domain (remainder filled in from reference TRBV5-1 and TRBJ1-2): KAGVTQTPRYLIKTRGQQVTLSCSPISGHRSVSWYQQTPGQGLQFLFEYFSETQRNKGNFPGRFSGRQFSNSRSEMNVSTLELGDSALYLCASSLVAPGEGGYTFGSGTRLTVV.

CDR3 bases: TGTGCCAGCAGTTTGTCGGGACTGCTCGACAATGAGCAGTTCTTC. Amino acid sequence: CASSLSGLLDNEQFF. The chain uses TRBV27 and TRBJ2-1, with D perhaps matching TRBD2 (6 bases). V dropped 3 bases and J dropped 5 bases, with 14 bases sitting between them. The CDR3 has 15 amino acids. Germline V gene sequence: CDR1 MNHEY, CDR2 SMNVEV (reference sequence).

The gene calls are TRBV9 and TRBJ1-1; D is uncertain. The CDR3 has 13 residues. Germline V gene sequence: CDR1 SGDLS, CDR2 YYNGEE. Trimming shortened V by 2 bases and J by 4 bases, and 9 bases separated the two germline ends. The CDR3 bases are TGTGCCAGCAGCGTCGAGTTCGGCACTGAAGCTTTCTTT. This codes for CASSVEFGTEAFF.

The J gene is TRBJ2-7, the V gene TRBV7-2; TRBD2 aligns across 11 bases. The ends lost 2 bases at V and 1 base at J; junction bases unmatched: 4. Germline V gives CDR1 SGHTA, CDR2 FQGNSA. This CDR3 contains 16 residues. CDR3 amino acids: CASSLTGLAGSYEQYF. The CDR3 DNA is TGTGCCAGCAGCTTAACAGGACTAGCGGGTTCCTACGAGCAGTACTTC.

This clone was counted only a few times. The J gene is TRBJ1-5, the V gene TRBV4-1; 9 positions agree with TRBD1. J lost 7 bases, V lost 4 bases, and 2 bases had no gene match. The CDR3 is 13 residues long. Germline V gene data show CDR1 as MGHRA and CDR2 as YSYEKL. The CDR3 sequence is CASSRDREQPQHF. The CDR3 DNA reads as TGCGCCAGCAGCCGGGACAGGGAGCAGCCCCAGCATTTT.

The chain is built from TRBV5-1 and TRBJ2-2; 11 bases match TRBD2. Germline assignment: CDR1 SGHRS and CDR2 YFSETQ. Trimming at V came to 1 base and at J to 7 bases, leaving 3 bases not matched to a gene. The CDR3 runs 15 residues. CDR3 sequence: CASSLTSGSGGELFF. Here the CDR3 DNA reads TGCGCCAGCAGCTTGACTAGCGGGAGCGGCGGGGAGCTGTTTTTT.

The chain employs TRBV29-1 and TRBJ2-7; no clear D. The CDR3 consists of 11 residues. Trimming removed 7 bases at V and 3 bases at J, with 10 bases between. Germline V CDR1 and CDR2: SQVTM, ANQGSEA. CDR3 bases: TGCAGCGCCGAAAGAGGCTACGAGCAGTACTTC. It specifies CSAERGYEQYF.

V and J are TRBV19 and TRBJ2-7, with TRBD2 matching over 9 bases. V was pared by 5 bases and J by 3 bases, with 11 bases of the junction left unmatched. The CDR3 covers 16 residues. In germline, CDR1 is LNHDA, CDR2 SQIVND (reference sequence). The CDR3 DNA reads as TGTGCCAGTAGTCCTAGCATGGGTAGCGGGGGCTACGAGCAGTACTTC. It encodes CASSPSMGSGGYEQYF.

The sample holds a few counts of this clone. Other DNA sequences in the same sample also yield this CDR3. The gene calls are TRBV5-1 and TRBJ1-1; D gene ambiguous. The germline CDR1 and CDR2 sequences are SGHRS and YFSETQ. V was clipped by 0 bases and J by 1 base, with 7 bases between them. This CDR3 has 14 amino acids. Written as DNA, the CDR3 is TGCGCCAGCAGCTTGGTTCGGGGGAACACTGAAGCTTTCTTT. It yields the protein CASSLVRGNTEAFF.

Only one count was recorded for this clone. The V gene is TRBV27, the J gene TRBJ2-2; maybe TRBD2 (6 bases). V was shortened by 0 bases and J by 5 bases, with 16 bases between the two germline ends. The CDR3 loop spans 17 amino acids. Germline assignment: CDR1 MNHEY and CDR2 SMNVEV (reference sequence). CDR3 amino acids: CASSLSGTWGVTGELFF. The CDR3 coding sequence is TGTGCCAGCAGTTTATCGGGAACCTGGGGGGTTACCGGGGAGCTGTTTTTT.

This clone showed up just a few times. The rearrangement joins TRBV7-2 to TRBJ2-1; 7 positions match TRBD2. This CDR3 has 15 amino acids. Germline CDR1 SGHTA, CDR2 FQGNSA. V lost 3 bases, J lost 4 bases, and 6 bases stayed unmatched. CDR3 in amino acids: CASSFRRGGYNEQFF. DNA of the CDR3: TGTGCCAGCAGCTTCCGTCGGGGAGGGTACAATGAGCAGTTCTTC.

The rearrangement joins TRBV2 to TRBJ1-1; 9 bases line up with TRBD1. CDR3 length: 13 residues. J lost 6 bases, V lost 4 bases, and 3 bases had no gene match. CDR1 and CDR2 from the germline V gene are SNHLY and FYNNEI. CDR3: CASSGQGGAEAFF. CDR3 bases: TGTGCCAGCAGTGGACAGGGGGGAGCTGAAGCTTTCTTT.

This chain connects TRBV6-5 to TRBJ2-1; 9 bases fit TRBD2. This CDR3 region has 13 residues. The germline CDR1 and CDR2 sequences are MNHEY and SVGAGI. J was trimmed by 4 bases and V by 10 bases; bases with no gene match: 5. The CDR3 DNA sequence: TGTGCCACTCTGACTAGCGGTTACAATGAGCAGTTCTTC. Protein product: CATLTSGYNEQFF.

The CDR3 nucleotides read TGTGCCAGCAGCCCGACAGGGGAGGGGAATCAGCCCCAGCATTTT. Translated, it gives CASSPTGEGNQPQHF. The gene calls are TRBV6-5 and TRBJ1-5; 8 bases are a match to TRBD1. J gave up 4 bases and V 6 bases, and 8 bases lay outside the gene matches. This CDR3 is 15 amino acids long. Germline V gene lookup returns CDR1 MNHEY and CDR2 SVGAGI.

This chain connects TRBV19 to TRBJ2-1, with 9 nucleotides matching TRBD2. Per germline, CDR1 LNHDA and CDR2 SQIVND (reference sequence). The V gene end was trimmed by 4 bases and the J gene end by 9 bases; junction bases not matched to a gene: 13. The CDR3 covers 16 residues. Here the CDR3 reads CASSTASGTIRGEQFF. CDR3 DNA: TGTGCCAGTAGTACGGCTAGCGGGACGATTCGGGGTGAGCAGTTCTTC.

DNA for the CDR3: TGTGCCTGGAGCCTTATCAGGTCTTACGAGCAGTACTTC. Translation: CAWSLIRSYEQYF. V and J are TRBV30 and TRBJ2-7, with D unresolved. V was trimmed by 3 bases and J by 4 bases, leaving 13 bases between them. Germline CDR1 GTSNPN, CDR2 SVGIG (reference sequence). The CDR3 consists of 13 residues.

The J gene is TRBJ1-1, the V gene TRBV18; 8 bases map to TRBD1. Per the germline V gene, CDR1 is KGHSH and CDR2 is LQKENI. The CDR3 has 16 amino acids. Losses at the gene ends were 4 bases for V and 2 bases for J; bases not matched to a gene: 9. The CDR3 region has the DNA TGTGCCAGCTCACTGGGACGGGACAGGTTAAACACTGAAGCTTTCTTT. Protein: CASSLGRDRLNTEAFF.

The chain is built from TRBV2 and TRBJ1-5; 9 bases agree with TRBD1. Germline V gives CDR1 SNHLY, CDR2 FYNNEI. V was clipped by 7 bases and J by 3 bases; unmatched bases: 7. The CDR3 is made up of 15 amino acids. CDR3 bases: TGTGCCAGCACTCTCGACAGGGGGGACAATCAGCCCCAGCATTTT. This sequence encodes CASTLDRGDNQPQHF.

The V gene is TRBV6-5, the J gene TRBJ2-1; TRBD2 aligns across 8 bases. Trimming removed 7 bases from V and 5 bases from J; junction bases left unmatched: 7. The CDR3 extends over 14 amino acids. Germline V gene data show CDR1 as MNHEY and CDR2 as SVGAGI. This chain's CDR3 is CASNPGGANNEQFF. In nucleotides, the CDR3 is TGTGCCAGCAATCCGGGGGGGGCAAACAATGAGCAGTTCTTC.

CDR3 sequence: CASTRGGYPPQHF. The CDR3 DNA reads as TGTGCCAGTACTAGAGGGGGCTATCCGCCCCAGCATTTT. The genes are TRBV2 and TRBJ1-5; 7 nucleotides match TRBD1. Germline V gene sequence: CDR1 SNHLY, CDR2 FYNNEI. V shed 9 bases, J shed 9 bases, and the junction held 11 bases outside the gene matches. This CDR3 comprises 13 residues.

CDR3 region: CSVPGYTEAFF. CDR3 in DNA: TGCAGCGTTCCGGGATACACTGAAGCTTTCTTT. The rearrangement joins TRBV29-1 to TRBJ1-1, with no clear D. Germline values: CDR1 SQVTM, CDR2 ANQGSEA. This CDR3 contains 11 residues. V was cut by 5 bases and J by 3 bases, with 7 bases left in between.

J is TRBJ1-5 and V is TRBV11-2; 10 nucleotides line up with TRBD1. The junction had 9 bases not matched to a gene; V was cut back by 0 bases and J by 7 bases. Per germline, CDR1 SGHAT and CDR2 FQNNGV. This CDR3 is 17 amino acids long. CDR3 in DNA: TGTGCCAGCAGCTTAGAAAGGGACAGGGGAGGACGACAGCCCCAGCATTTT. Translation: CASSLERDRGGRQPQHF.

The V gene is TRBV18, the J gene TRBJ2-7; TRBD2 aligns across 12 bases. Germline V gives CDR1 KGHSH, CDR2 LQKENI. The V segment lost 3 bases and the J segment 5 bases; nucleotides outside the gene matches: 11. The CDR3 is made up of 17 amino acids. The CDR3 DNA reads TGTGCCAGCTCACCTTCTGCGACTAGCGGGAGTGTCCACGAGCAGTACTTC. Translation gives CASSPSATSGSVHEQYF.

There are many counts of this clone. V usage is TRBV29-1 and J usage is TRBJ1-2, with D possibly TRBD1 on 6 matching bases. This CDR3 contains 13 residues. CDR1 and CDR2 from the germline V gene are SQVTM and ANQGSEA. Between the trimmed V and J ends, which lost 2 bases and 3 bases, there was a span of 10 bases. The CDR3 reads CSVEPGQYYGYTF. The CDR3 region has the DNA TGCAGCGTTGAACCAGGACAGTACTATGGCTACACCTTC.

V usage is TRBV7-3 and J usage is TRBJ2-2; 8 bases agree with TRBD1. V lost 3 bases and J lost 5; bases outside the gene matches: 5. Looked up from germline, CDR1 is SGHTA and CDR2 is FQGTGA. The CDR3 is 15 amino acids. The CDR3 reads CASSLTGERTGELFF. In DNA, the CDR3 is TGTGCCAGCAGCTTGACAGGGGAAAGGACCGGGGAGCTGTTTTTT.

The V and J genes are TRBV6-1 and TRBJ1-1; D remains unclear. In germline, CDR1 is MNHNS, CDR2 SASEGT. The CDR3 totals 16 residues. V was pared by 3 bases and J by 5 bases, with 19 bases between. DNA of the CDR3: TGTGCCAGCAGTGATCGGGGTTTAGAGAGCAAGACTGAAGCTTTCTTT. Translating gives CASSDRGLESKTEAFF.

The chain couples TRBV11-2 to TRBJ1-3, with D hard to call. V dropped 0 bases and J dropped 3 bases, with 6 bases sitting between them. The CDR3 spans 14 residues. Germline V gene sequence: CDR1 SGHAT, CDR2 FQNNGV. The CDR3 sequence is CASSLDRFGNTIYF. CDR3 in DNA: TGTGCCAGCAGCTTAGATCGGTTTGGAAACACCATATATTTT.

To note about this clone: One end of the junction fails to match germline, which may point to a read error. Here the CDR3 reads CASSVDRRSYNEQFF. The DNA of the CDR3 is TGTGCTAGCAGCGTAGACAGGCGATCCTACAATGAGCAGTTCTTC. The chain recombines TRBV7-7 with TRBJ2-1, with TRBD1 as a possible D gene (6 bases). CDR1 is SSHAT and CDR2 is FNYEAQ in the germline V gene (reference sequence). The length of the CDR3 is 15 residues.